Listed below are T cell receptor beta chains from one sample, sequenced in a study of blood T cell repertoires in COVID-19. Repertoires were generated with immunoSEQ multiplex PCR, while TCRdb's copy carries only in-frame clones and drops some. The data show 190,000 or so clones, 89% seen once. Sequencing used peripheral blood. These receptors came from a man in his forties or fifties with acute or convalescent COVID-19. Both conserved end residues are part of each CDR3. Each record gives: D gene, J gene, clone size, V gene, CDR3 protein, CDR3 DNA. A D gene is named only where the DNA matches it firmly. Clone size is given for some rows only: seen once, a few or many times, or a class if the clone is expanded.

d_call: .; j_call: TRBJ1-2; clone_size: .; v_call: TRBV25-1; cdr3_aa: CASSVGSRGYTF; cdr3_nt: TGTGCCAGCAGTGTGGGCTCCCGGGGCTACACCTTC
d_call: .; j_call: TRBJ1-4; clone_size: .; v_call: TRBV4-1; cdr3_aa: CASSYRDNLNEKLFF; cdr3_nt: TGCGCCAGCAGTTACCGGGACAACCTTAATGAAAAACTGTTTTTT
d_call: .; j_call: TRBJ1-4; clone_size: .; v_call: TRBV9; cdr3_aa: CASSVRGGGEDEKLFF; cdr3_nt: TGTGCCAGCAGCGTTAGAGGAGGGGGGGAGGATGAAAAACTGTTTTTT
d_call: TRBD2; j_call: TRBJ2-5; clone_size: few; v_call: TRBV5-4; cdr3_aa: CAGASGDVETQYF; cdr3_nt: TGTGCCGGTGCTAGCGGGGATGTTGAGACCCAGTACTTC
d_call: .; j_call: TRBJ1-4; clone_size: .; v_call: TRBV2; cdr3_aa: CASSLTLATNEKLFF; cdr3_nt: TGTGCCAGCAGTTTGACACTTGCAACTAATGAAAAACTGTTTTTT
d_call: .; j_call: TRBJ2-5; clone_size: .; v_call: TRBV3-1/TRBV3-2; cdr3_aa: CASSQLGFPGGETQYF; cdr3_nt: TGTGCCAGCAGCCAACTAGGGTTCCCCGGGGGAGAGACCCAGTACTTC
d_call: TRBD1; j_call: TRBJ2-1; clone_size: once; v_call: TRBV11-2; cdr3_aa: CASSFGQGFNEQFF; cdr3_nt: TGTGCCAGCAGCTTCGGACAGGGTTTCAATGAGCAGTTCTTC
d_call: TRBD1; j_call: TRBJ2-3; clone_size: .; v_call: TRBV18; cdr3_aa: CASSPKGQGVGDTQYF; cdr3_nt: TGTGCCAGCTCACCAAAAGGACAGGGGGTTGGAGATACGCAGTATTTT
d_call: TRBD2; j_call: TRBJ2-5; clone_size: .; v_call: TRBV3-1/TRBV3-2; cdr3_aa: CASSQEGGGAQETQYF; cdr3_nt: TGTGCCAGCAGCCAAGAGGGCGGGGGGGCCCAAGAGACCCAGTACTTC
d_call: TRBD1; j_call: TRBJ2-5; clone_size: .; v_call: TRBV10-3; cdr3_aa: CAISEGQEFQETQYF; cdr3_nt: TGTGCCATCAGTGAGGGACAGGAGTTCCAAGAGACCCAGTACTTC
d_call: TRBD1; j_call: TRBJ1-5; clone_size: .; v_call: TRBV6-5; cdr3_aa: CASSSGTVSNQPQHF; cdr3_nt: TGTGCCAGCAGCTCCGGGACAGTTAGCAATCAGCCCCAGCATTTT
d_call: .; j_call: TRBJ1-5; clone_size: .; v_call: TRBV30; cdr3_aa: CAWNRGSNQPQHF; cdr3_nt: TGTGCCTGGAATAGGGGTAGCAATCAGCCCCAGCATTTT
d_call: TRBD2; j_call: TRBJ2-1; clone_size: .; v_call: TRBV2; cdr3_aa: CASSVKAGGPNEQFF; cdr3_nt: TGTGCCAGCAGTGTAAAAGCGGGGGGGCCTAATGAGCAGTTCTTC
d_call: TRBD1; j_call: TRBJ2-7; clone_size: .; v_call: TRBV30; cdr3_aa: CALEPRTGSSYEQYF; cdr3_nt: TGTGCCTTGGAGCCGAGGACAGGAAGCTCCTACGAGCAGTACTTC
d_call: TRBD2; j_call: TRBJ2-3; clone_size: .; v_call: TRBV9; cdr3_aa: CASSVDGRGGTDTQYF; cdr3_nt: TGTGCCAGCAGCGTAGATGGTCGGGGGGGCACAGATACGCAGTATTTT
d_call: .; j_call: TRBJ1-1; clone_size: .; v_call: TRBV6-5; cdr3_aa: CASRVVQGMNTEAFF; cdr3_nt: TGTGCCAGCAGAGTCGTACAGGGCATGAACACTGAAGCTTTCTTT
d_call: TRBD1; j_call: TRBJ2-3; clone_size: .; v_call: TRBV30; cdr3_aa: CAWGQGRTDTQYF; cdr3_nt: TGTGCCTGGGGACAGGGAAGGACAGATACGCAGTATTTT
d_call: .; j_call: TRBJ1-1; clone_size: once; v_call: TRBV5-1; cdr3_aa: CASSLGSGQTGTEAFF; cdr3_nt: TGCGCCAGCAGCTTGGGTTCCGGACAGACCGGCACTGAAGCTTTCTTT
d_call: .; j_call: TRBJ2-1; clone_size: .; v_call: TRBV18; cdr3_aa: CASSLSYNEQFF; cdr3_nt: TGTGCCAGCTCACTATCGTACAATGAGCAGTTCTTC
d_call: TRBD1; j_call: TRBJ1-5; clone_size: .; v_call: TRBV28; cdr3_aa: CASSFQTGISNQPQHF; cdr3_nt: TGTGCCAGCAGTTTCCAGACAGGGATTAGCAATCAGCCCCAGCATTTT
d_call: .; j_call: TRBJ1-2; clone_size: few; v_call: TRBV5-1; cdr3_aa: CASSTGGSNYGYTF; cdr3_nt: TGCGCCAGCAGCACCGGGGGATCTAACTATGGCTACACCTTC
d_call: .; j_call: TRBJ1-2; clone_size: .; v_call: TRBV18; cdr3_aa: CASSPNRAQRYGYTF; cdr3_nt: TGTGCCAGCTCACCGAACAGGGCCCAACGCTATGGCTACACCTTC
d_call: .; j_call: TRBJ2-5; clone_size: .; v_call: TRBV7-2; cdr3_aa: CASSVAGAGKETQYF; cdr3_nt: TGTGCCAGCTCAGTTGCAGGGGCCGGTAAAGAGACCCAGTACTTC
d_call: TRBD2; j_call: TRBJ2-2; clone_size: .; v_call: TRBV11-2; cdr3_aa: CASSLISGATGELFF; cdr3_nt: TGTGCCAGCAGCTTAATTAGCGGGGCGACCGGGGAGCTGTTTTTT
d_call: TRBD2; j_call: TRBJ2-3; clone_size: .; v_call: TRBV7-3; cdr3_aa: CASSLAGGSTDTQYF; cdr3_nt: TGTGCCAGCAGCTTAGCGGGGGGTAGCACAGATACGCAGTATTTT
d_call: TRBD1; j_call: TRBJ1-2; clone_size: .; v_call: TRBV19; cdr3_aa: CASSGQGENGYTF; cdr3_nt: TGTGCCAGTAGCGGACAGGGGGAGAATGGCTACACCTTC
d_call: .; j_call: TRBJ1-4; clone_size: .; v_call: TRBV5-1; cdr3_aa: CASGSGSTNEKLFF; cdr3_nt: TGCGCCAGCGGATCAGGGTCAACTAATGAAAAACTGTTTTTT
d_call: .; j_call: TRBJ1-3; clone_size: .; v_call: TRBV5-1; cdr3_aa: CASSLLAGLTGNTIYF; cdr3_nt: TGCGCCAGCAGCTTGCTGGCAGGGTTAACAGGAAACACCATATATTTT
d_call: TRBD1; j_call: TRBJ2-1; clone_size: once; v_call: TRBV5-1; cdr3_aa: CASSLGETGVNEQFF; cdr3_nt: TGCGCCAGCAGCTTGGGGGAGACAGGGGTCAATGAGCAGTTCTTC
d_call: TRBD1; j_call: TRBJ2-7; clone_size: few; v_call: TRBV4-1; cdr3_aa: CASSQGGQGVYEQYF; cdr3_nt: TGCGCCAGCAGCCAAGGGGGACAGGGTGTCTACGAGCAGTACTTC
d_call: .; j_call: TRBJ1-1; clone_size: .; v_call: TRBV19; cdr3_aa: CASSVDRSMNTEAFF; cdr3_nt: TGTGCCAGTAGTGTGGACAGAAGCATGAACACTGAAGCTTTCTTT
d_call: .; j_call: TRBJ1-4; clone_size: .; v_call: TRBV27; cdr3_aa: CASSPNRDMKLFF; cdr3_nt: TGTGCCAGCAGTCCGAACCGGGACATGAAACTGTTTTTT
d_call: TRBD1; j_call: TRBJ2-7; clone_size: .; v_call: TRBV6-5; cdr3_aa: CASSTWTGGDYEQYF; cdr3_nt: TGTGCCAGCAGTACTTGGACAGGGGGCGACTACGAGCAGTACTTC